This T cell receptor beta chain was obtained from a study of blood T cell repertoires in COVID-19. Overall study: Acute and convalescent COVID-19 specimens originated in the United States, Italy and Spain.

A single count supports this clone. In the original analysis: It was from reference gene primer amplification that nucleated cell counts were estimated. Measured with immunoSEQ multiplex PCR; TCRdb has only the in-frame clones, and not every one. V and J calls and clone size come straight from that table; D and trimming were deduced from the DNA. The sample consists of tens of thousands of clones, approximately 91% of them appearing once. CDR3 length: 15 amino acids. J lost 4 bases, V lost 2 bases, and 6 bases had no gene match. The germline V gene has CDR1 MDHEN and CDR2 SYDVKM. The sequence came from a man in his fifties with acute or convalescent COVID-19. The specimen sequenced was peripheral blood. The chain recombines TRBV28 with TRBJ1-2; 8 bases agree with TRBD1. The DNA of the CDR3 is TGTGCCAGCAGTTTAAAGGACAGGGTGGTCTATGGCTACACCTTC. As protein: CASSLKDRVVYGYTF.